This T cell receptor beta chain stems from a study of blood T cell repertoires in COVID-19. Across the study: Material from acute and convalescent COVID-19 was sourced from the United States, Italy and Spain. The analysed material was cDNA or gDNA that came from T cells, B-cell-depleted T cells, or PBMCs.

CDR1 and CDR2 from the germline V gene are LNHDA and SQIVND (reference sequence). V lost 5 bases to trimming and J lost 2 bases; unmatched junction nucleotides: 3. The CDR3 is 14 residues long. Authors' methods: From reference gene primer amplification, estimates of nucleated cell counts were derived. Data came from immunoSEQ multiplex PCR; TCRdb stores just in-frame clones and leaves some out. V and J calls and clone size are given by that table; D and trimming were obtained from the DNA. The sample carries tens of thousands of clones, 70% to 90% recorded once. The sample holds a few counts of this clone.

This clonotype was sampled from a woman between 70 and 85 years old with active COVID-19. V usage is TRBV19 and J usage is TRBJ2-7; the match to TRBD1 covers 10 bases. Sample: peripheral blood. The CDR3 loop reads CASSGDRGPYEQYF. The CDR3 DNA reads as TGTGCCAGTAGTGGGGACAGGGGTCCCTACGAGCAGTACTTC.